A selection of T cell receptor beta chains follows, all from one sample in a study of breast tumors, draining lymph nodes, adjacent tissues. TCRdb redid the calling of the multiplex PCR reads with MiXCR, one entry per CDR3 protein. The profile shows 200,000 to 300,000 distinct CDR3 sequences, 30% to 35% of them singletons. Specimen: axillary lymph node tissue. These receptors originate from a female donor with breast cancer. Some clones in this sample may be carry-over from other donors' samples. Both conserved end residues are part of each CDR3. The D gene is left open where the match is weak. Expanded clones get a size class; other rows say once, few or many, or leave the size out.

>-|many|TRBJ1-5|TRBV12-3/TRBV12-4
TGTGCCAGCAGTTTCACAGGGACCGATCAGCCCCAGCATTTT
CASSFTGTDQPQHF
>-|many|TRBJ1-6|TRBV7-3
TGTGCCAGCAGCTTGGGACTGTATAATTCACCCCTCCACTTT
CASSLGLYNSPLHF
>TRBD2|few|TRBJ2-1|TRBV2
TGTGCCAGCAGAAGAACGGGGGGCAATGAGCAGTTCTTC
CASRRTGGNEQFF
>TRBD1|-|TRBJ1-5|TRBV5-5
TGTGCCAGCAGCGGACAGGGGTTGGAAAATCAGCCCCAGCATTTT
CASSGQGLENQPQHF
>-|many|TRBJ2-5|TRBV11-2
TGTGCCAGCAGCAAAGGGGGCGGGACTATGGGGGAGACCCAGTACTTC
CASSKGGGTMGETQYF
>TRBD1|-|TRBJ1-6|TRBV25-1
TGTGCCAGCAGTGAATGGCTCGGACAGGGGGATTCACTCCTCCACTTC
CASSEWLGQGDSLLHF
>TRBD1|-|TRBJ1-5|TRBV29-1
TGCAGCGTTGCAGGGGGCGTAAATCAGCCCCAGCATTTT
CSVAGGVNQPQHF
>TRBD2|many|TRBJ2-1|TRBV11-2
TGTGCCAGCAGCCCCCGCGGGAGGGCCCTCGGGGAGCAGTTCTTC
CASSPRGRALGEQFF
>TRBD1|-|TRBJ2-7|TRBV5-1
TGCGCCAGCAGCCTGGGGACAGTAGGCGAGCAGTACTTC
CASSLGTVGEQYF
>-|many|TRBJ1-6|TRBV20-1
TGCAGTGCTAGAGATCAGGGCGTTAATTCACCCCTCCACTTT
CSARDQGVNSPLHF
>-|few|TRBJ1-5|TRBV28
TGTGCCAGCAGTCCAATTACCGGCGGGTATCAGCCCCAGCATTTT
CASSPITGGYQPQHF
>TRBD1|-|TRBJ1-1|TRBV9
TGTGCCAGTCGCCCAGGGGGATTGAACACTGAAGCTTTCTTT
CASRPGGLNTEAFF
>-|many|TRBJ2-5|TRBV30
TGTGCCGTAATGAGGGTGGAGACCCAGTACTTC
CAVMRVETQYF
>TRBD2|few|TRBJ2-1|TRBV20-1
TGCAGTGCCCCGGGACTAGCGGGAGGGACCTCCTACAATGAGCAGTTCTTC
CSAPGLAGGTSYNEQFF
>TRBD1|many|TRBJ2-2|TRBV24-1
TGTGCTCGCCGGGACAGGGGCACCGGGGAGCTGTTTTTT
CARRDRGTGELFF
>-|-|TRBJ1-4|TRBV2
TGTGCCAGCAGTGAGGGTGGGGAAAAACTGTTTTTT
CASSEGGEKLFF
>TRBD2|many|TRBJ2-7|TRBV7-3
TGTGCCAGCAGCTCGTCCGGGACAGCGACCCTAGCGGGGGTATACGAGCAGTACTTC
CASSSSGTATLAGVYEQYF
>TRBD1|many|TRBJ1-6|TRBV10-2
TGCGCCAGCAGTGACCCAGGGGGTTCCAATTCACCCCTCCACTTT
CASSDPGGSNSPLHF
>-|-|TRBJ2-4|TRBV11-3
TGTGCCAGCAGCTTAGAGGCGGTCGGATTGGCCAAAAACATTCAGTACTTC
CASSLEAVGLAKNIQYF
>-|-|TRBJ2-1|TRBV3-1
TGTGCCAGCAGCCAAGTGCCAGCTGACCAGTTCTTC
CASSQVPADQFF
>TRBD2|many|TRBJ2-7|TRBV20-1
TGCAGTGCGCAGGGACTAGTAGGTAGACGGTCCTACGAGCAGTACTTC
CSAQGLVGRRSYEQYF
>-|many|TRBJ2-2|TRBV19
TGTGCCAGTAGTATCGGGGCGACACTCGGCACCGGGGAGCTGTTTTTT
CASSIGATLGTGELFF
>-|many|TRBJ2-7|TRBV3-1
TGTGCCAGCAGCCCTAACAACGCTGGTGCCGGAGAGCAGTACTTC
CASSPNNAGAGEQYF
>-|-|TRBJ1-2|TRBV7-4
TGTGCTAGGTCTGTTGGGGGCGTGGACTATGGCTACACCTTC
CARSVGGVDYGYTF
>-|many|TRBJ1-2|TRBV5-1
TGCGCCAGCAGCTTAAAAGGGTCGGAGTCTGGCTACACCTTC
CASSLKGSESGYTF
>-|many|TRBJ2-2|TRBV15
TGTGCCACCAGCAGAGGGATTAGCGGCAACACCGGGGAGCTGTTTTTT
CATSRGISGNTGELFF
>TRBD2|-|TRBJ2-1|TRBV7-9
TGTGCCAGCAGTGACTGGGGACTAGCGGGAAGGAGCGGGCATGAGCAGCTCTTC
CASSDWGLAGRSGHEQLF
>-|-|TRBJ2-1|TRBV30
TGTGCCTGGAGTCAGTTGTCTCTCGGTGAGCAGTTCTTC
CAWSQLSLGEQFF
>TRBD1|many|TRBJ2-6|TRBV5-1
TGCGCCAGCAGCTTGTGGGGACAGGGGCTCCGCTCTGGGGCCAACGTCCTGACTTTC
CASSLWGQGLRSGANVLTF
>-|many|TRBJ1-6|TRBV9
TGTGCCAGCAGCTTACGGGACGAAAACACACCCCTCCACTTT
CASSLRDENTPLHF
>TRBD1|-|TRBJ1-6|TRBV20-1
TGCAGTGCGACAGGACAGGCGGATCAGCCCCTCCACTTT
CSATGQADQPLHF
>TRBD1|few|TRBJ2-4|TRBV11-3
TGTGCCACCCGGCCAGGGGGCAGCAACATTCAGTACTTC
CATRPGGSNIQYF
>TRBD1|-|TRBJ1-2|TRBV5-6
TGTGCCAGCAGCTTGGGTGGGACAGGGAGCGGCTACACCTTC
CASSLGGTGSGYTF
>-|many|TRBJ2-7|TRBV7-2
TGTGCCAGCAGCTTACTTCAGGGAGGTCCCGAGCAGTACTTC
CASSLLQGGPEQYF
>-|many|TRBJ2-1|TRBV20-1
TGCAGTGCTAGTTCATATCGGGATGAGCAGTTCTTC
CSASSYRDEQFF
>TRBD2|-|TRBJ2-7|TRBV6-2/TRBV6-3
TGTGCCAGCAGTCACTCGAAACTAGCGGGAGGGTTCTACGAGCAGTACTTC
CASSHSKLAGGFYEQYF
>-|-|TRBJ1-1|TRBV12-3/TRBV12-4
TGTGCCAGCAGTTTATTGAAATCTAGAGCTGAAGCTTTCTTT
CASSLLKSRAEAFF
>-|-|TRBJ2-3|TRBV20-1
TGCAGTGCTAGAGATAACAGGGTGGCAGATACGCAGTATTTT
CSARDNRVADTQYF
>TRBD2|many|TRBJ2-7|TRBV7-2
TGTGCCAGCAGCTTAGTGGCGGGAGGGCCGGACGAGCAGTACTTC
CASSLVAGGPDEQYF
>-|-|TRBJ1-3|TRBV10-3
TGTGCCATCAGTGCTCCTTCACAGGGCGACTCTGGAAACACCATATATTTT
CAISAPSQGDSGNTIYF
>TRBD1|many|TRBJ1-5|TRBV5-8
TGTGCCAGCAGCTCGGGACAGGTACAGCGTCAGCCCCAGCATTTT
CASSSGQVQRQPQHF
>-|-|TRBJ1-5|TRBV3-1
TGTGCCAGCAGCCGCCCGGGGCCCCAGCATTTT
CASSRPGPQHF
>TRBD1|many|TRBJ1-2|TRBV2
TGTGCCAGCAGGGGGAGGACAGGGGGTAAGGGCTACACCTTC
CASRGRTGGKGYTF
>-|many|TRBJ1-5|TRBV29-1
TGCAGCGTTACCTATACTAGGGATCAGCCCCAGCATTTT
CSVTYTRDQPQHF
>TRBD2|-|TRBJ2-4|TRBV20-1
TGCAGTGCTAGAGGTCGGGCGGGAGTTAACATTCAGTACTTC
CSARGRAGVNIQYF
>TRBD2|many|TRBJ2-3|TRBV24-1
TGTGCCACCAGTGACCCTGGACTAGCGGGGAGCACAGATACGCAGTATTTT
CATSDPGLAGSTDTQYF
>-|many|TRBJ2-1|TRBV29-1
TGCGGGGGGGCAATCGGGAGCTCCTACAATGAGCAGTTCTTC
CGGAIGSSYNEQFF
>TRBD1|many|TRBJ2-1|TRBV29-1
TGCAGCGTTGAAGCCCCGGGACAGGAGAGCTCCTACAATGAGCAGTTCTTC
CSVEAPGQESSYNEQFF
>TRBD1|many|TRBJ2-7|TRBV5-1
TGCGCCAGCAGCCGATTCGCCGGGACAGGGAGCAACGAGCAGTACTTC
CASSRFAGTGSNEQYF
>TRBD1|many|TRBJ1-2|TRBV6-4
TGTGCCAGCAGTGCCTACTCGACAGGGGAGTCATCAGGCTATGGCTACACCTTC
CASSAYSTGESSGYGYTF
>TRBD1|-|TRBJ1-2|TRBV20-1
TGCAGTGCTAGACGGGGACAGGCACGAAATGGCTACACCTTC
CSARRGQARNGYTF
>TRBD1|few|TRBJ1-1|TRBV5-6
TGTGCCAGCAGCTGGACAAGGACAGGGTTAGGGGACACTGAAGCTTTCTTT
CASSWTRTGLGDTEAFF
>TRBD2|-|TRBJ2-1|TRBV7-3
TGTGCCAGCAGCTTGAACCCCGTACTAGCGGGAGCCTACAATGAGCAGTTCTTC
CASSLNPVLAGAYNEQFF
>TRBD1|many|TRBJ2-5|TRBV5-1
TGCGCCAGCAGCTTGGCGGGACAGGTTCAAGAGACCCAGTACTTC
CASSLAGQVQETQYF
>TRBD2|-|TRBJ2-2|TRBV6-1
TGTGCCAGCAGTTACGGGACTAGCAACACCGGGGAGCTGTTTTTT
CASSYGTSNTGELFF
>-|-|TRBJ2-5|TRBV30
TGTGCCTGGAGTGCTAGGCCAGAGACCCAGTACTTC
CAWSARPETQYF
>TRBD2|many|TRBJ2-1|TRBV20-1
TGCAGTGCCCAGCGGGAGGCCGATGAGCAGTTCTTC
CSAQREADEQFF
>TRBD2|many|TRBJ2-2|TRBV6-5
TGTGCCAGCAGTCACGGGGGGAGGCACGGGGAGCTGTTTTTT
CASSHGGRHGELFF